The entry that follows covers one TCR beta chain sequence. The CDR3 contains 16 residues. Trimming shortened V by 4 bases and J by 5 bases, and 20 bases separated the two germline ends. Per germline, CDR1 SSHAT and CDR2 FNYEAQ (reference sequence). The data originate from a study of T-cell reconstitution after alpha-beta-depleted transplantation in children. Preparing the TCRbeta library involved the use of unique molecular identifiers. TCRdb itself ran the PCR reads through MiXCR, one entry per CDR3 protein. There are about 200,000 distinct CDR3 sequences in the sample; approximately 6.8% occur only once, and roughly 4.8% lies in the top ten.

This specimen was PBMCs, taken before TCRalphabeta/CD19-depleted stem cell transplant. The receptor was isolated from a girl under two years old with combined immunodeficiency, due to receive a stem cell transplant. The chain employs TRBV7-7 and TRBJ2-5; no clear D gene. CDR3 residues: CASSSSTRSMGETQYF. The CDR3 nucleotides read TGTGCCAGCAGCTCATCTACTCGATCCATGGGTGAGACCCAGTACTTC.